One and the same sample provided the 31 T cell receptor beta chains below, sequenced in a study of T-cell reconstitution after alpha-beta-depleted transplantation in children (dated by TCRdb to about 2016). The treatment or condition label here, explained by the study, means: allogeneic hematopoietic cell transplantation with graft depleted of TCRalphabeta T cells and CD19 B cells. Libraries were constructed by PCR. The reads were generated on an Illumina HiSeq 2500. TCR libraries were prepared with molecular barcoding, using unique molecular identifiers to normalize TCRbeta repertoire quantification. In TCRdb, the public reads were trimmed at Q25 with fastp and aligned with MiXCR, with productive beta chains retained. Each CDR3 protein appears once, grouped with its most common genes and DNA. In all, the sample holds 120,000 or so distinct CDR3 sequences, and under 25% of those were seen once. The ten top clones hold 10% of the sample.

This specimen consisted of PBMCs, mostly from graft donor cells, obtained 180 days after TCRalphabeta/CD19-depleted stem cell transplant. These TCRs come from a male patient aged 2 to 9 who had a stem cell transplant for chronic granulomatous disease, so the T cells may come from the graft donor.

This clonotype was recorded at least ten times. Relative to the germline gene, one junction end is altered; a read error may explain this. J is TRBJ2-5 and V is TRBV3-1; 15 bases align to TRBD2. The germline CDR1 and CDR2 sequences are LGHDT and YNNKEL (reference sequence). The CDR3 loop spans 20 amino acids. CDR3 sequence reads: CASSQEGSGTSGRIQEAQYF. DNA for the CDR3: TGTGCCAGCAGCCAAGAAGGATCCGGGACTAGCGGGAGGATACAAGAGGCCCAGTACTTC.

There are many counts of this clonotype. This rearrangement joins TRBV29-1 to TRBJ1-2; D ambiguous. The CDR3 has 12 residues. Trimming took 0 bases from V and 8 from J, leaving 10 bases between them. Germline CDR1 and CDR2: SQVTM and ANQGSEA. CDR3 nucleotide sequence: TGCAGCGTTGAAGATCGATCGGGAGGCTACACCTTC. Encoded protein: CSVEDRSGGYTF. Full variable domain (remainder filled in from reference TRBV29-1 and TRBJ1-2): SAVISQKPSRDICQRGTSLTIQCQVDSQVTMMFWYRQQPGQSLTLIATANQGSEATYESGFVIDKFPISRPNLTFSTLTVSNMSPEDSSIYLCSVEDRSGGYTFGSGTRLTVV.

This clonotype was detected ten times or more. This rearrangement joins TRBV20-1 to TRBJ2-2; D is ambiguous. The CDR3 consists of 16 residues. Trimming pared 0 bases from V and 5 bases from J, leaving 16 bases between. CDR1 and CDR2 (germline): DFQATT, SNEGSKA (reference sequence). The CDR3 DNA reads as TGCAGTGCTAGAGAATTATTACGATCGGCAACCGGGGAGCTGTTTTTT. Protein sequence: CSARELLRSATGELFF.

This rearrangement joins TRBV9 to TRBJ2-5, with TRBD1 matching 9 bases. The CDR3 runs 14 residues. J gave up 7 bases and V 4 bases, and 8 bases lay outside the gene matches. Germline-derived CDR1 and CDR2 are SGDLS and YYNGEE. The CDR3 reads CASSSRWGQGTQYF. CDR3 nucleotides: TGTGCCAGCAGCTCGCGGTGGGGACAGGGGACCCAGTACTTC. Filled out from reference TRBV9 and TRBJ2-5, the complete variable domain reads DSGVTQTPKHLITATGQRVTLRCSPRSGDLSVYWYQQSLDQGLQFLIQYYNGEERAKGNILERFSAQQFPDLHSELNLSSLELGDSALYFCASSSRWGQGTQYFGPGTRLLVL.

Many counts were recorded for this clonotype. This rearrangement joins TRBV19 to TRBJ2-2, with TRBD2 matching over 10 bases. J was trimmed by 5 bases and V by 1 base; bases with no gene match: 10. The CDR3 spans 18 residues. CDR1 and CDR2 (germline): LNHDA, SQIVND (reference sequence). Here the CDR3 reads CASSIGLAGVRGTGELFF. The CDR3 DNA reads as TGTGCCAGTAGTATAGGCCTAGCGGGAGTACGTGGGACCGGGGAGCTGTTTTTT.

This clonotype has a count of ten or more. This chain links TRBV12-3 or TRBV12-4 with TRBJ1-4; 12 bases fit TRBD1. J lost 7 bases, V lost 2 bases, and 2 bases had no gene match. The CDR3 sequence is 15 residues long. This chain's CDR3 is CASSLRGQGAEKLFF. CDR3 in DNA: TGTGCCAGCAGTTTACGGGGACAGGGGGCTGAAAAACTGTTTTTT.

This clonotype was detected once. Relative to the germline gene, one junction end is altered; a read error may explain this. The CDR3 is CASSLGRSPSNEQYF. The CDR3 DNA follows: TGTGCCAGCAGCTTAGGGCGCTCCCCCTCCAACGAGCAGTACTTC. The chain uses TRBV7-2 and TRBJ2-7; D is undetermined. The CDR3 spans 15 residues. Per the germline V gene, CDR1 is SGHTA and CDR2 is FQGNSA.

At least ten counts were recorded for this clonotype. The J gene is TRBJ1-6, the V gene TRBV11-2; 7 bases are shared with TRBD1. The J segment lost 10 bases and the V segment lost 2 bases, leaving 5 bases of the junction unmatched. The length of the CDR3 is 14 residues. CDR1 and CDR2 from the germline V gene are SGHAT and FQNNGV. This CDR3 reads CASSLTGERSPLHF. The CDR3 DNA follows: TGTGCCAGCAGCTTAACAGGGGAAAGGTCACCCCTCCACTTT.

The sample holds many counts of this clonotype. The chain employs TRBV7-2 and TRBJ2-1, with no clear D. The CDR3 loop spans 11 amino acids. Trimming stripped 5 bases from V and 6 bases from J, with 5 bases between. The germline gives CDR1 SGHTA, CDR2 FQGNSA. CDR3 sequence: CASSPRNEQFF. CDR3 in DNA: TGTGCCAGCAGCCCCCGCAATGAGCAGTTCTTC.

The CDR3 region is CASSFRDRGYEKLFF. CDR3 DNA: TGTGCCAGCAGCTTCCGGGACAGGGGGTATGAAAAACTGTTTTTT. The chain joins TRBV5-5 to TRBJ1-4; 11 positions agree with TRBD1. This CDR3 has 15 residues. V lost 2 bases and J lost 6; bases outside the gene matches: 3. Germline CDR1 is SGHKS and CDR2 is YYEKEE (reference sequence).

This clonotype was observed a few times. This CDR3 reads CSARVTAGKNIQYF. In nucleotides, the CDR3 is TGCAGTGCTAGAGTTACAGCGGGGAAAAACATTCAGTACTTC. V gene TRBV20-1 combines with J gene TRBJ2-4, with TRBD2 matching 7 bases. From germline, CDR1 is DFQATT and CDR2 SNEGSKA (reference sequence). The CDR3 contains 14 residues. V gave up 1 base and J gave up 4 bases; unmatched junction bases: 4.

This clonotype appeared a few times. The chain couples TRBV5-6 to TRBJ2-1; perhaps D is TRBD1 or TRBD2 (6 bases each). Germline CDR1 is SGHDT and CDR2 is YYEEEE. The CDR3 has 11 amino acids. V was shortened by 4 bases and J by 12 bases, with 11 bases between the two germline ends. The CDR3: CASSGGPTQFF. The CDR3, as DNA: TGTGCCAGCAGCGGGGGGCCGACGCAGTTCTTC.

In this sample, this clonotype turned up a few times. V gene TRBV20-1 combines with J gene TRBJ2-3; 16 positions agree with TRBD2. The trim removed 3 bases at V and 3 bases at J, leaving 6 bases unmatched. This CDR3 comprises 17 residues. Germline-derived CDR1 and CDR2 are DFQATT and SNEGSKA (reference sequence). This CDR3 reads CSASLGLAGGRTDTQYF. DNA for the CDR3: TGCAGTGCTAGTCTGGGACTAGCGGGAGGGCGAACAGATACGCAGTATTTT.

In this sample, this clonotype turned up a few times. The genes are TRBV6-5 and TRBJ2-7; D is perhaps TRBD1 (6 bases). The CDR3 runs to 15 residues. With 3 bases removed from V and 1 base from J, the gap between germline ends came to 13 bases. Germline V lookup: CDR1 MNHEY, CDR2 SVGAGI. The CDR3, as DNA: TGTGCCAGCAGTTATAAGGGGGTTTGGTCCTACGAGCAGTACTTC. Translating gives CASSYKGVWSYEQYF.

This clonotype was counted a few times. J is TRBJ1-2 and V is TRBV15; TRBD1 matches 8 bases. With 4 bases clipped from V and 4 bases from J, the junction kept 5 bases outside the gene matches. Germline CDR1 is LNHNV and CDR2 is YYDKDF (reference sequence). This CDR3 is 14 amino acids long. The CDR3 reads CATSMRQGRYGYTF. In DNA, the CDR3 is TGTGCCACCAGCATGAGACAGGGGCGCTATGGCTACACCTTC. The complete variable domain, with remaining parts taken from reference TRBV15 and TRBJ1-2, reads DAMVIQNPRYQVTQFGKPVTLSCSQTLNHNVMYWYQQKSSQAPKLLFHYYDKDFNNEADTPDNFQSRRPNTSFCFLDIRSPGLGDTAMYLCATSMRQGRYGYTFGSGTRLTVV.

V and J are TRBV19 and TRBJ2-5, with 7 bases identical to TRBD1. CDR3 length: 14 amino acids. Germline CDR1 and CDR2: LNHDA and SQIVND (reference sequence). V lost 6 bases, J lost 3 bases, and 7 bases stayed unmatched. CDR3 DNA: TGTGCCAGTAGCGGAAGGGGGCCCGAAGAGACCCAGTACTTC. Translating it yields CASSGRGPEETQYF.

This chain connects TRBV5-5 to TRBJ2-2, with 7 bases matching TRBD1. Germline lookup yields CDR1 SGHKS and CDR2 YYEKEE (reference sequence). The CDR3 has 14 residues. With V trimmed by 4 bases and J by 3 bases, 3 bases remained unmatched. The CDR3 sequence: CASSAGTDTGELFF. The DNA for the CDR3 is TGTGCCAGCAGCGCAGGGACAGACACCGGGGAGCTGTTTTTT.

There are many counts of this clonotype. The CDR3 here is CAINTGTAKGEQYF. CDR3 sequence (DNA): TGTGCCATCAACACCGGGACAGCAAAGGGGGAGCAGTACTTC. The genes are TRBV10-3 and TRBJ2-7, with TRBD1 identical over 7 bases. Per germline, CDR1 ENHRY and CDR2 SYGVKD. This CDR3 region has 14 residues. V lost 7 bases, J lost 7 bases, and 13 bases stayed unmatched.

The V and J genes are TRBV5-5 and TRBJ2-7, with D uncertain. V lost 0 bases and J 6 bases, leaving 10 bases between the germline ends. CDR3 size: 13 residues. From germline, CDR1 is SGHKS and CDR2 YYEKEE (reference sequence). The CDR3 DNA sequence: TGTGCCAGCAGCTTGGTGATTGTTTCCGAGCAGTACTTC. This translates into CASSLVIVSEQYF. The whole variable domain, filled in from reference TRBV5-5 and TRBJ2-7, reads DAGVTQSPTHLIKTRGQQVTLRCSPISGHKSVSWYQQVLGQGPQFIFQYYEKEERGRGNFPDRFSARQFPNYSSELNVNALLLGDSALYLCASSLVIVSEQYFGPGTRLTVT.

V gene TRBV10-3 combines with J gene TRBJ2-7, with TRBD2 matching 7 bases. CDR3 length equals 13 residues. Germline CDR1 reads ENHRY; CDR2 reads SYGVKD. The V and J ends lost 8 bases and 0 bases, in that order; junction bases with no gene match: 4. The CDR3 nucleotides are TGTGCCATCCGGGCGGGGGACTCCTACGAGCAGTACTTC. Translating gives CAIRAGDSYEQYF.

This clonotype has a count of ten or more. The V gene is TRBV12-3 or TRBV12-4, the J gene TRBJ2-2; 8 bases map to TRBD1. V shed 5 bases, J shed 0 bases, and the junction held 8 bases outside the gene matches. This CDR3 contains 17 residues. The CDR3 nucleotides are TGTGCCAGCAGTCGTGCGACAGGGGTCACGAACACCGGGGAGCTGTTTTTT. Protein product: CASSRATGVTNTGELFF.

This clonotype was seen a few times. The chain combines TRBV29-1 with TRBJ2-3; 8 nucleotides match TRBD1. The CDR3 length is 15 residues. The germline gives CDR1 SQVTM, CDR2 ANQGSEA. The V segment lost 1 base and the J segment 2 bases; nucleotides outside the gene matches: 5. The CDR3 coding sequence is TGCAGCGTTGAAGGTGGTCAGGGGGCCACAGATACGCAGTATTTT. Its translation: CSVEGGQGATDTQYF.

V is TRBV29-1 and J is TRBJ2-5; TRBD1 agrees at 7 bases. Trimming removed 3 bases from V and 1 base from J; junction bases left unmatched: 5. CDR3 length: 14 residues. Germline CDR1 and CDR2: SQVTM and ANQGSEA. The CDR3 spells CSVDPGQIQETQYF. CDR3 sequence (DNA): TGCAGCGTTGACCCGGGACAGATCCAAGAGACCCAGTACTTC.

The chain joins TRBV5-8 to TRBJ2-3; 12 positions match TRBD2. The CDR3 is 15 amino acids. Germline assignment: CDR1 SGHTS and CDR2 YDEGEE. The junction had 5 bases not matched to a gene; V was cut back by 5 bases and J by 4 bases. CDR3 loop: CASSSLAGGADTQYF. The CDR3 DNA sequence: TGTGCCAGCAGTTCACTAGCGGGAGGCGCAGATACGCAGTATTTT.

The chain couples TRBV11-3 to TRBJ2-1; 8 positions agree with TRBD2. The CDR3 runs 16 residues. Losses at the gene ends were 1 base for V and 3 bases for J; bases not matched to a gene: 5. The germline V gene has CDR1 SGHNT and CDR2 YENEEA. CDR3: CASSLVSGSGYNEQFF. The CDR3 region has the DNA TGTGCCAGCAGCTTAGTGAGCGGGAGTGGCTACAATGAGCAGTTCTTC.

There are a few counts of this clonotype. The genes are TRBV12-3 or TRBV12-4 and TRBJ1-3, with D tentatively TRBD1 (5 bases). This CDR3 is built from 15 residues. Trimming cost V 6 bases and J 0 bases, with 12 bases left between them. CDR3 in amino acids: CASRSTGVSGNTIYF. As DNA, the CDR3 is TGTGCCAGCAGGTCAACAGGAGTCTCTGGAAACACCATATATTTT.

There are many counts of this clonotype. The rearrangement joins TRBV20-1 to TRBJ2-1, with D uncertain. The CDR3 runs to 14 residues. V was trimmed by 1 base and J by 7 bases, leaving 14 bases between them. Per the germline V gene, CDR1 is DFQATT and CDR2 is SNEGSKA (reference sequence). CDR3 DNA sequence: TGCAGTGCTAGAGTTTTTCCGTCAGGTAATGAGCAGTTCTTC. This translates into CSARVFPSGNEQFF.

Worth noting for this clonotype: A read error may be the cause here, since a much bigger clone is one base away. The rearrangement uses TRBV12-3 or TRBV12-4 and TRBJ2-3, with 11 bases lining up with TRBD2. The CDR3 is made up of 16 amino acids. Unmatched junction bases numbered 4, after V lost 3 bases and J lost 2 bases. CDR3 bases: TGTGCCAGCAGTTTTATAGCGGGAGGGCCCACAGATACGCAGTATTTT. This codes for CASSFIAGGPTDTQYF.

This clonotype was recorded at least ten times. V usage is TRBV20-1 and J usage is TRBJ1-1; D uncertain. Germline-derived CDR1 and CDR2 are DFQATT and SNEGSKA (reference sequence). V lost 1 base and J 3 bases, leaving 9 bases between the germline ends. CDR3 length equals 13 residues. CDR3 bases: TGCAGTGCTAGAGGTCAGCTCGACACTGAAGCTTTCTTT. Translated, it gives CSARGQLDTEAFF.

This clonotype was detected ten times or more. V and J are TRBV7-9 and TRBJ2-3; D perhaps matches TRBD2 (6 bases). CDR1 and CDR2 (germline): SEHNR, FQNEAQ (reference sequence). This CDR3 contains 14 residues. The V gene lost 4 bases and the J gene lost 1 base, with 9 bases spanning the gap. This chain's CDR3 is CASSSEGRTDTQYF. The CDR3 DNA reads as TGTGCCAGCAGCTCGGAGGGTCGCACAGATACGCAGTATTTT. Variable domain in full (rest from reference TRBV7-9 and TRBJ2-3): DTGVSQNPRHKITKRGQNVTFRCDPISEHNRLYWYRQTLGQGPEFLTYFQNEAQLEKSRLLSDRFSAERPKGSFSTLEIQRTEQGDSAMYLCASSSEGRTDTQYFGPGTRLTVL.

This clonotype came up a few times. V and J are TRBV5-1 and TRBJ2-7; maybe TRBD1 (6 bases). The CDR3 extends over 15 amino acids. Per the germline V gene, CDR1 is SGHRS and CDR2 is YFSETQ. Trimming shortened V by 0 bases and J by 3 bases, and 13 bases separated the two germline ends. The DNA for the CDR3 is TGCGCCAGCAGCTTGGAGGGACACATACTCTACGAGCAGTACTTC. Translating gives CASSLEGHILYEQYF. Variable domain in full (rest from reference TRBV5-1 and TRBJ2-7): KAGVTQTPRYLIKTRGQQVTLSCSPISGHRSVSWYQQTPGQGLQFLFEYFSETQRNKGNFPGRFSGRQFSNSRSEMNVSTLELGDSALYLCASSLEGHILYEQYFGPGTRLTVT.